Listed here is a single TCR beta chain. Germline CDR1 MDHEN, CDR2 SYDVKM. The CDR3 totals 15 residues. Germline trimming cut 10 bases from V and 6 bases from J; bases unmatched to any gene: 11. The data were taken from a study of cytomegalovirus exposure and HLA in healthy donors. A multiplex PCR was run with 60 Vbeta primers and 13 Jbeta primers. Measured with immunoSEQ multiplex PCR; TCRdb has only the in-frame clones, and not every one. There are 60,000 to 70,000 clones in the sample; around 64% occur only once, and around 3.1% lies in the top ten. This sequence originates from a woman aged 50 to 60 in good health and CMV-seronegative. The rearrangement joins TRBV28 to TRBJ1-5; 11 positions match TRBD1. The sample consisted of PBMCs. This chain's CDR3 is CATDTGTGGGQPQHF. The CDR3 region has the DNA TGTGCCACCGACACGGGGACAGGGGGTGGTCAGCCCCAGCATTTT. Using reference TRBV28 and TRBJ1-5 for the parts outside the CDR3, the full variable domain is DVKVTQSSRYLVKRTGEKVFLECVQDMDHENMFWYRQDPGLGLRLIYFSYDVKMKEKGDIPEGYSVSREKKERFSLILESASTNQTSMYLCATDTGTGGGQPQHFGDGTRLSIL.